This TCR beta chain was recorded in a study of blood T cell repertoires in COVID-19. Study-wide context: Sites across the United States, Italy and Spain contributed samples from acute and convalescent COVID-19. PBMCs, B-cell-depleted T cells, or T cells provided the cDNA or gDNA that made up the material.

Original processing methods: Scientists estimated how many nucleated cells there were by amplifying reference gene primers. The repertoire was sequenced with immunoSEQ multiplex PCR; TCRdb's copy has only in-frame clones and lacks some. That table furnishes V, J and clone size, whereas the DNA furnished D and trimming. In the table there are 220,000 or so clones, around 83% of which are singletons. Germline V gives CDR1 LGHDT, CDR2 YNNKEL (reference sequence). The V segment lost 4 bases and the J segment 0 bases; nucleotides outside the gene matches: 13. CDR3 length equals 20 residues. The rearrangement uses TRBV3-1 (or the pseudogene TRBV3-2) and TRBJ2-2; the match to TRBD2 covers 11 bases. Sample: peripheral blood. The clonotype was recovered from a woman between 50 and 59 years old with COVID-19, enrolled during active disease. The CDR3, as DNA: TGTGCCAGCAGCCCTCGGACCCGGACTAGCGGGTATGCGAACACCGGGGAGCTGTTTTTT. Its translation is CASSPRTRTSGYANTGELFF.